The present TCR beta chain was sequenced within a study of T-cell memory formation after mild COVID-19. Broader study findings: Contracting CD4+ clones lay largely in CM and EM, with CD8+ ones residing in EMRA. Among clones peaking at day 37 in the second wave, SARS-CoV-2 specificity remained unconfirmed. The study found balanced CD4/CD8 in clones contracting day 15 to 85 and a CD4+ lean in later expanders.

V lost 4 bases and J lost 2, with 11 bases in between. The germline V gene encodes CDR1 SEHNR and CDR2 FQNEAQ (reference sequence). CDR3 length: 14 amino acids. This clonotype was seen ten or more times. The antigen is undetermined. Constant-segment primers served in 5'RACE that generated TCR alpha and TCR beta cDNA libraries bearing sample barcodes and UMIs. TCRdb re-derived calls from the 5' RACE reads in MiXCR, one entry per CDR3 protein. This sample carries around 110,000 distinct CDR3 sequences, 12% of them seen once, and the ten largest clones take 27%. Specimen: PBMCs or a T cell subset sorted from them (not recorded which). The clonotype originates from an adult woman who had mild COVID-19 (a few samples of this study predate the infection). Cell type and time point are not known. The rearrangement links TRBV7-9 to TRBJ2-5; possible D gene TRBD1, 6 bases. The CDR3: CASSYPGTQETQYF. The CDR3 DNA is TGTGCCAGCAGCTACCCCGGGACACAAGAGACCCAGTACTTC.